This T cell receptor beta chain was captured by sequencing in a study of cytomegalovirus exposure and HLA in healthy donors. Findings and caveats of the study: Data from an earlier analysis indicated that most TCR beta V segments were productive either about 87% or about 30% of the time. Among immune exposure information, only CMV serostatus was available. Reportedly, a later analysis found an Asian-associated ancestry cluster had fewer N-insertions than the roughly 700-donor mean.

On this clone: What it binds is not known.

This CDR3 is 15 amino acids long. V was shortened by 1 base and J by 2 bases, with 11 bases between the two germline ends. CDR1 and CDR2 (germline): MNHNS, SASEGT. The PCR had 60 Vbeta and 13 Jbeta primers. Clones were sequenced by immunoSEQ multiplex PCR, and TCRdb holds only the in-frame ones, with some missing. This sample contains 40,000 to 50,000 clones. V is TRBV6-1 and J is TRBJ1-1, with TRBD1 as a possible D gene (6 bases). The sequencing sample was made of PBMCs. The receptor was isolated from a man aged 25 to 45 in good health and CMV-seronegative. CDR3 protein: CASSEGGGGNTEAFF. DNA of the CDR3: TGTGCCAGCAGTGAAGGGGGAGGGGGAAACACTGAAGCTTTCTTT.